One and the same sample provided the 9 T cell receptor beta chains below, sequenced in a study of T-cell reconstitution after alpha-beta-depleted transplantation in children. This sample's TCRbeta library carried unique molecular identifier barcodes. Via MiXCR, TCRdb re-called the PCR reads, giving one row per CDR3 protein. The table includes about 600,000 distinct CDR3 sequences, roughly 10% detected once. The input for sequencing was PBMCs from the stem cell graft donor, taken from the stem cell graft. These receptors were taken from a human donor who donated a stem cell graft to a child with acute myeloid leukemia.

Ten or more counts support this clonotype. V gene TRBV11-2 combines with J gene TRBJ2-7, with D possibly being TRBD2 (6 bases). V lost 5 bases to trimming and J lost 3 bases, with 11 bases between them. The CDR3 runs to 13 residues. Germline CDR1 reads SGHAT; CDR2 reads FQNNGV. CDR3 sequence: CASSPVRGYEQYF. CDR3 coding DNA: TGTGCCAGCAGCCCGGTGCGGGGCTACGAGCAGTACTTC.

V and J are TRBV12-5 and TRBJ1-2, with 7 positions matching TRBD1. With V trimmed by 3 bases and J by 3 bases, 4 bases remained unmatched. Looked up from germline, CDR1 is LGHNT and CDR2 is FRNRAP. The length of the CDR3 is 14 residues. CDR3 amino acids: CASGFPGGHYGYTF. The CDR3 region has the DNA TGTGCTAGTGGTTTCCCAGGGGGTCACTATGGCTACACCTTC.

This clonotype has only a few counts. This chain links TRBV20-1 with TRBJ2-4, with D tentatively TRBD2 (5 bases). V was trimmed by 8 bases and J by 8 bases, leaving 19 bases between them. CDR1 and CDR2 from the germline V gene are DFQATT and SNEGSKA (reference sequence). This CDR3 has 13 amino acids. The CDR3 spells CSPDKRAGDIQYF. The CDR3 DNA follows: TGCAGTCCCGATAAGAGGGCCGGTGACATTCAGTACTTC.

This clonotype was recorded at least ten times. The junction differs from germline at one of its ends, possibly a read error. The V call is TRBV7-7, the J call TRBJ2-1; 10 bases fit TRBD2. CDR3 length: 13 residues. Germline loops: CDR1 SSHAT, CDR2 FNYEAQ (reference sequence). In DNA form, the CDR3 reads TGTGCTAGCAGCCTAGCGGGAGCCAATGAGCAGTTCTTC. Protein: CASSLAGANEQFF.

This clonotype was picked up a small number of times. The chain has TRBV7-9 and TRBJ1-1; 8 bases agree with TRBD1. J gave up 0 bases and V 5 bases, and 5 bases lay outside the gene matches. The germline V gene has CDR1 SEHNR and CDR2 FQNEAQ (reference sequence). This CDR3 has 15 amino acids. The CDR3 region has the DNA TGTGCCAGCAGCAAACAGGGGGAGCTGAACACTGAAGCTTTCTTT. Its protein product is CASSKQGELNTEAFF.

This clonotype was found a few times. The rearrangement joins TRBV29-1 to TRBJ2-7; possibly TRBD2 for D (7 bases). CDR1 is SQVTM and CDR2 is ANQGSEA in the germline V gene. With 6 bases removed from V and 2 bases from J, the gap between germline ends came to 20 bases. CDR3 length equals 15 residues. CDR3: CSVTGRGAGAYEQYF. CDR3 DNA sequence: TGCAGCGTAACGGGTCGGGGGGCGGGGGCCTACGAGCAGTACTTC.

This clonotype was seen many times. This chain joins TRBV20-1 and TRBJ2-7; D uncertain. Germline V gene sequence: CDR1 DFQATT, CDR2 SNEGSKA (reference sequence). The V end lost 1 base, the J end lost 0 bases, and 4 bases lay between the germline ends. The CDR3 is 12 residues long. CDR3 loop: CSARVPSYEQYF. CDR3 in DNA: TGCAGTGCTAGAGTCCCCTCCTACGAGCAGTACTTC.

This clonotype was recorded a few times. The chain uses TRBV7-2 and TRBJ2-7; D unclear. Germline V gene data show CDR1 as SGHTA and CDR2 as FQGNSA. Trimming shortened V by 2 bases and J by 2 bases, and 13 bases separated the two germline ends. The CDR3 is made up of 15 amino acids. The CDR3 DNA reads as TGTGCCAGCAGCTTATTCGGGCTAGGGACCTACGAGCAGTACTTC. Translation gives CASSLFGLGTYEQYF.

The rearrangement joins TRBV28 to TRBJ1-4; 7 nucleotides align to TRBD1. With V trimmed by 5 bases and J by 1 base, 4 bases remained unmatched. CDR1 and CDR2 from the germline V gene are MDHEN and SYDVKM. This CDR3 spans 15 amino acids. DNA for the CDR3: TGTGCCAGCAGTCCGACAGGGCTAACTAATGAAAAACTGTTTTTT. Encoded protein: CASSPTGLTNEKLFF.